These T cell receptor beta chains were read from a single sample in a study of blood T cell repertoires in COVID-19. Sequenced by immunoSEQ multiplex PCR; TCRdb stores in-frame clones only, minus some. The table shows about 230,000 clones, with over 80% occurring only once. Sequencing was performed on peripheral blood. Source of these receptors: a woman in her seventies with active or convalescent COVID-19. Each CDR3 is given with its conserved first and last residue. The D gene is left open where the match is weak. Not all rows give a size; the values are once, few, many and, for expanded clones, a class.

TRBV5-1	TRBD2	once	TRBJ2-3	CASSLYSGRAGDTQYF	TGCGCCAGCAGCCTTTATAGCGGGAGGGCCGGGGATACGCAGTATTTT
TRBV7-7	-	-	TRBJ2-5	CASSLRGGSEETQYF	TGTGCTAGCAGCCTGAGGGGGGGCTCCGAAGAGACCCAGTACTTC
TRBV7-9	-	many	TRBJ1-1	CASSSVRVKAFF	TGTGCCAGCAGCTCCGTGAGGGTAAAAGCTTTCTTT
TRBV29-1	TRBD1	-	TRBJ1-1	CSVAQGASTEAFF	TGCAGCGTCGCCCAGGGGGCCAGCACTGAAGCTTTCTTT
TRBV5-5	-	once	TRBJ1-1	CASSRGEGFDTEAFF	TGTGCCAGCAGCCGGGGAGAGGGTTTCGACACTGAAGCTTTCTTT
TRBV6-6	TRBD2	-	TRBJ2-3	CASSLDPPGLALGTDTQYF	TGTGCCAGCAGTCTCGACCCCCCGGGACTAGCCCTTGGGACAGATACGCAGTATTTT
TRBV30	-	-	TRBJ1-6	CAWKRGSYNSPLHF	TGTGCCTGGAAGAGAGGCTCCTATAATTCACCCCTCCACTTT
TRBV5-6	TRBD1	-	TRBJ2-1	CASSWTGNEQFF	TGTGCCAGCAGCTGGACAGGGAATGAGCAGTTCTTC
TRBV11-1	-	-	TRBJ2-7	CASSLPGNDEQYF	TGTGCCAGCAGCTTGCCGGGGAACGACGAGCAGTACTTC
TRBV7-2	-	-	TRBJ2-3	CASSLAYNVDTQYF	TGTGCCAGCAGCTTAGCGTACAATGTAGATACGCAGTATTTT
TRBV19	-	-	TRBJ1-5	CASSTSNQPQHF	TGTGCCAGTAGTACGTCTAATCAGCCCCAGCATTTT
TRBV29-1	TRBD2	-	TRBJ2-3	CSARLAGWDTQYF	TGCAGCGCCCGACTAGCGGGGTGGGATACGCAGTATTTT
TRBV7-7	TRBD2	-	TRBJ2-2	CASSLTALGLAGGTGELFF	TGTGCTAGCAGCTTAACCGCCCTCGGACTAGCGGGAGGGACCGGGGAGCTGTTTTTT
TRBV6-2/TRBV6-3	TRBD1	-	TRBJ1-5	CASSPQQGAGGQPQHF	TGTGCCAGCAGTCCCCAACAGGGGGCCGGGGGTCAGCCCCAGCATTTT
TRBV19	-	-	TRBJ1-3	CASRAGGNTIYF	TGTGCCAGTAGGGCAGGCGGAAACACCATATATTTT
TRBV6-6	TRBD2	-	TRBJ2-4	CASSPQMWGGPLAKNIQYF	TGTGCCAGCAGTCCTCAAATGTGGGGAGGGCCTTTAGCCAAAAACATTCAGTACTTC
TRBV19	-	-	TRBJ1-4	CASSMWQNEKLFF	TGTGCCAGTAGTATGTGGCAGAATGAAAAACTGTTTTTT
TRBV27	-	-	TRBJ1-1	CASSLTGGWSGTEAFF	TGTGCCAGCAGTTTAACGGGGGGGTGGAGTGGCACTGAAGCTTTCTTT
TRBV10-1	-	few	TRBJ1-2	CASSSGDYGYTF	TGCGCCAGCAGTTCAGGGGACTATGGCTACACCTTC
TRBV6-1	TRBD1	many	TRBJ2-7	CASSELGQSYEQYF	TGTGCCAGCAGTGAATTGGGACAGTCCTACGAGCAGTACTTC
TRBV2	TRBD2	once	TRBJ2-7	CASLTLAGGAYEQYF	TGTGCCAGCCTTACCTTAGCGGGAGGGGCCTACGAGCAGTACTTC
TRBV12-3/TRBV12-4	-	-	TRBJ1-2	CASSLQRDYGYTF	TGTGCCAGCAGTTTACAACGGGACTATGGCTACACCTTC
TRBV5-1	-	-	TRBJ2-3	CASSPQTREDTQYF	TGCGCCAGCAGCCCTCAGACTAGAGAAGATACGCAGTATTTT
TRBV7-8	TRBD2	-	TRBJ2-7	CASSWTSGDYEQYF	TGTGCCAGCAGCTGGACTAGCGGGGATTACGAGCAGTACTTC
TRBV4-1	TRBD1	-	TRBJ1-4	CASSQRGQGADEKLFF	TGCGCCAGCAGCCAAAGGGGACAGGGGGCGGACGAAAAACTGTTTTTT
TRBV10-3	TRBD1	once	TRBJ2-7	CAISGGQEYEQYF	TGTGCCATCAGTGGCGGACAGGAATACGAGCAGTACTTC
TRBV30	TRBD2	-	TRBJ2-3	CAWSVPWASGTTDTQYF	TGTGCCTGGAGTGTACCTTGGGCTAGCGGGACCACAGATACGCAGTATTTT
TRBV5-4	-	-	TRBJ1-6	CASTPGGAPANSPLHF	TGTGCCAGCACCCCGGGCGGGGCTCCCGCGAATTCACCCCTCCACTTT
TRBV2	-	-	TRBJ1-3	CASTERSGNTIYF	TGTGCCAGCACGGAGCGCTCTGGAAACACCATATATTTT
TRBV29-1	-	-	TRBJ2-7	CSVRTGFGEQYF	TGCAGCGTCCGAACAGGGTTCGGAGAGCAGTACTTC
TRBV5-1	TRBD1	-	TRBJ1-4	CASSSGQGSNEKLFF	TGCGCCAGCAGCAGTGGACAGGGCTCGAATGAAAAACTGTTTTTT
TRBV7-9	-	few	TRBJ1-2	CASSPHSNYGYTF	TGTGCCAGCAGCCCACATTCTAACTATGGCTACACCTTC
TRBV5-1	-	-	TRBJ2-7	CASSSSSTREQYF	TGCGCCAGCAGCTCTTCTTCGACCAGGGAGCAGTACTTC
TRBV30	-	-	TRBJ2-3	CAWSHFSTDTQYF	TGTGCCTGGAGTCACTTTAGCACAGATACGCAGTATTTT
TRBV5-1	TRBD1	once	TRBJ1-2	CASSLDRGKQDYGYTF	TGCGCCAGCAGCTTGGACAGGGGGAAGCAGGACTATGGCTACACCTTC
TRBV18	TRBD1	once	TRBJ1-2	CASSPRNRGRDYGYTF	TGTGCCAGCTCACCACGGAACAGGGGGCGCGACTATGGCTACACCTTC
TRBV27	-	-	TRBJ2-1	CASSSGIEQFF	TGTGCCAGCAGTTCAGGGATTGAGCAGTTCTTC
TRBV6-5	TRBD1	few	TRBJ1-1	CASEGALNTEAFF	TGTGCCAGCGAGGGGGCTTTGAACACTGAAGCTTTCTTT
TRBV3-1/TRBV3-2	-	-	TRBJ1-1	CASSPQSGPNTEAFF	TGTGCCAGCAGCCCACAATCAGGGCCAAACACTGAAGCTTTCTTT
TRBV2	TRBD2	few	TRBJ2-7	CASTLGLAGDEQYF	TGTGCCAGCACTCTCGGACTAGCGGGAGACGAGCAGTACTTC
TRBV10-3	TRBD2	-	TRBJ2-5	CAISREGIGTQYF	TGTGCCATCAGTAGGGAGGGAATCGGGACCCAGTACTTC
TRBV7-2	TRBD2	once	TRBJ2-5	CASSFGLAGDQETQYF	TGTGCCAGCAGCTTCGGACTAGCGGGGGACCAAGAGACCCAGTACTTC
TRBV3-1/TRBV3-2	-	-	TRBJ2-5	CASSPSWGGREGYF	TGTGCCAGCAGCCCCTCTTGGGGGGGCCGCGAGGGGTACTTC
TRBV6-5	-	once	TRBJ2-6	CASRYTRSGANVLTF	TGTGCCAGCAGATATACTAGATCTGGGGCCAACGTCCTGACTTTC
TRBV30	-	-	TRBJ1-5	CAWSVGPPNQPQHF	TGTGCCTGGAGTGTTGGGCCGCCCAATCAGCCCCAGCATTTT
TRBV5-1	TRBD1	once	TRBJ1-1	CASSSAHRTGISRLDTEAFF	TGTGCCAGCAGCTCCGCACACCGGACAGGGATTAGTAGACTGGACACTGAAGCTTTCTTT
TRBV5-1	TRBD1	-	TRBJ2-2	CASSLGFRWTGGATGELFF	TGCGCCAGCAGCTTGGGGTTTAGATGGACAGGGGGCGCCACCGGGGAGCTGTTTTTT
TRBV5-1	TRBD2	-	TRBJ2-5	CASSWGGYQETQYF	TGCGCCAGCAGCTGGGGGGGTTACCAAGAGACCCAGTACTTC
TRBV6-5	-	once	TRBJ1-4	CASGVREEKLFF	TGTGCCAGCGGGGTTAGGGAGGAAAAACTGTTTTTT
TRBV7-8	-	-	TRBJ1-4	CASSRQLDNEKLFF	TGTGCCAGCAGCAGACAGTTGGATAATGAAAAACTGTTTTTT
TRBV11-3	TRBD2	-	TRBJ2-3	CASSPPAGRGGGNTQYF	TGTGCCAGCAGCCCCCCGGCTGGGCGGGGGGGTGGGAATACGCAGTATTTT